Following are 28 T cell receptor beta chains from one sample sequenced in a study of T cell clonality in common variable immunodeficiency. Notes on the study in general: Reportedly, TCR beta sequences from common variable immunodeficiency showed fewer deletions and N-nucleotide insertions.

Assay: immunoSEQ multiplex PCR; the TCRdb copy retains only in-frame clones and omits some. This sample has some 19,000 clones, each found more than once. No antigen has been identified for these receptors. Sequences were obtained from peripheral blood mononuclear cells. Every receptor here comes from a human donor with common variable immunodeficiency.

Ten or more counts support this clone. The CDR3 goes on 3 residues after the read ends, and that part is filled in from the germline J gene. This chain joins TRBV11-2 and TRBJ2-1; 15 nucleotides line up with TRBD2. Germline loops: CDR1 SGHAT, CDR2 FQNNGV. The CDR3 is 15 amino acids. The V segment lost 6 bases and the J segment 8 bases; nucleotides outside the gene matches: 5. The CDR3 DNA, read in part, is TGTGCCAGCAGAACAGGACTAGCGGGAGGGGATGAG. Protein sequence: CASRTGLAGGDE. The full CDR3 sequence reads CASRTGLAGGDEQFF. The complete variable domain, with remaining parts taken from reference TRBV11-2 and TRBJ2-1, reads EAGVAQSPRYKIIEKRQSVAFWCNPISGHATLYWYQQILGQGPKLLIQFQNNGVVDDSQLPKDRFSAERLKGVDSTLKIQPAKLEDSAVYLCASRTGLAGGDEQFFGPGTRLTVL.

The sequenced CDR3 bases are TGTGCCAGCAGCTTAGAAAGGGCTAGCGCAGATACG. It encodes CASSLERASADT. The complete CDR3 protein is CASSLERASADTQYF. This chain uses TRBV7-6 with TRBJ2-3; maybe TRBD2 (6 bases). The observed sequence ends 3 residues before the CDR3 terminus, with the missing tail filled in from the germline J gene. The V gene lost 1 base and the J gene lost 4 bases, with 12 bases spanning the gap. The CDR3 totals 15 residues. From germline, CDR1 is SGHVS and CDR2 FNYEAQ.

CDR3 DNA, as far as it was read: TGTGCCAGCAGCTTAACAGGGGCCCTTGAA. Translating gives CASSLTGALE. The complete CDR3 sequence is CASSLTGALEAFF. The rearrangement joins TRBV7-9 to TRBJ1-1; 7 nucleotides line up with TRBD1. The missing CDR3 end, 3 residues past where the read stops, is filled in from the germline J gene. The germline V gene encodes CDR1 SEHNR and CDR2 FQNEAQ (reference sequence). J was trimmed by 7 bases and V by 2 bases; bases with no gene match: 4. This CDR3 has 13 residues.

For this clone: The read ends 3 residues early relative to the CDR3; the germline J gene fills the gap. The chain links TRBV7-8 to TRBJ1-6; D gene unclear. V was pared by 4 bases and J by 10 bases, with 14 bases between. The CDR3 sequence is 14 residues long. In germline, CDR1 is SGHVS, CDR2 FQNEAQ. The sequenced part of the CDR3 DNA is TGTGCCAGCAGCTCGACACCACTGGAATCACCC. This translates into CASSSTPLESP. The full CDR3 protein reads CASSSTPLESPLHF.

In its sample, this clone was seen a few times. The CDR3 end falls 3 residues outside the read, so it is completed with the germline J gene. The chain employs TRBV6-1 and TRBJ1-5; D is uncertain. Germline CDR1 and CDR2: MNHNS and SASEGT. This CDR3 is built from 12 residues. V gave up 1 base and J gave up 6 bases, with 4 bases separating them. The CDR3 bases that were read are TGTGCCAGCAGTGAAGAGGGTCAGCCC. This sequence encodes CASSEEGQP. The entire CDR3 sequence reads CASSEEGQPQHF.

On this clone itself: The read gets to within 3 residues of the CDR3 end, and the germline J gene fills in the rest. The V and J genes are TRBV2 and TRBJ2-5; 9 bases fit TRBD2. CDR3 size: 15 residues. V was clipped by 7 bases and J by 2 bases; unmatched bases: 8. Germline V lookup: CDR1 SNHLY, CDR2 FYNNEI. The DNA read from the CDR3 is TGTGCCAGCACCCGAGAGCGGGGGGTGCAAGAGACC. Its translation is CASTRERGVQET. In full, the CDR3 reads CASTRERGVQETQYF.

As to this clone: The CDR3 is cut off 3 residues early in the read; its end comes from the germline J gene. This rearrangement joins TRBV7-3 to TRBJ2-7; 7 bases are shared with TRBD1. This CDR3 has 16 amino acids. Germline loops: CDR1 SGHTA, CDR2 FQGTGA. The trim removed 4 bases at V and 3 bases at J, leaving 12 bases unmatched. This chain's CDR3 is CASSSPTPGQNYEQYF. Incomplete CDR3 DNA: TGTGCCAGCAGCTCACCAACTCCGGGACAGAACTACGAG.

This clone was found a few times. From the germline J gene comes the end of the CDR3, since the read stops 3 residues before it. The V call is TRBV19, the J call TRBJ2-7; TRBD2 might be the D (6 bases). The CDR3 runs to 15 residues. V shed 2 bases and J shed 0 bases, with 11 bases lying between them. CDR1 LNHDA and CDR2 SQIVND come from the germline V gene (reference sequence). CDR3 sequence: CASSIRSGTSYEQYF. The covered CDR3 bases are TGTGCCAGTAGTATACGTAGCGGAACCTCCTACGAG.

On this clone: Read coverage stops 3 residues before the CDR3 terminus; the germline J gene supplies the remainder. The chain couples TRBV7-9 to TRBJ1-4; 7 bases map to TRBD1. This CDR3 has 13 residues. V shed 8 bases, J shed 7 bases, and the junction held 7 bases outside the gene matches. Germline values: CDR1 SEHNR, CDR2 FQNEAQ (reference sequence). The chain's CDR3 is CASGEGAVEKLFF. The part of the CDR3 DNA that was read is TGTGCCAGCGGAGAGGGGGCCGTTGAAAAA.

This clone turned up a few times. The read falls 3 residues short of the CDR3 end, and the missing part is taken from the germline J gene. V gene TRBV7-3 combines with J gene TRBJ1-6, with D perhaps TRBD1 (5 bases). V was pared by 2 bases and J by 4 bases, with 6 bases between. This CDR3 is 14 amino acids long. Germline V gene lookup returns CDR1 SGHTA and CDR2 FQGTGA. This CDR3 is CASSLGGYNSPLHF. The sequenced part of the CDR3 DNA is TGTGCCAGCAGCTTAGGGGGGTATAATTCACCC.

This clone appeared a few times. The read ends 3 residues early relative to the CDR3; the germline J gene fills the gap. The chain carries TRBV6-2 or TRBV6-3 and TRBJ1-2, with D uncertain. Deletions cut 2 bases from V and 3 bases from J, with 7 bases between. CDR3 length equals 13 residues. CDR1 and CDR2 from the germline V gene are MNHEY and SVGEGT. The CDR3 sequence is CASSYLGDYGYTF. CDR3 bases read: TGTGCCAGCAGTTACCTCGGGGACTATGGC.

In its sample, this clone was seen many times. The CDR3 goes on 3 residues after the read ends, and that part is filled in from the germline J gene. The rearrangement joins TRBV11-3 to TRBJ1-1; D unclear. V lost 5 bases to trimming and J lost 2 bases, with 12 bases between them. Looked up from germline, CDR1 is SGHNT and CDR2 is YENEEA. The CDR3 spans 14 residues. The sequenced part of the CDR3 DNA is TGTGCCAGCAGCCTTAACCAGAAAAACACTGAA. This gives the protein CASSLNQKNTE. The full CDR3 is CASSLNQKNTEAFF.

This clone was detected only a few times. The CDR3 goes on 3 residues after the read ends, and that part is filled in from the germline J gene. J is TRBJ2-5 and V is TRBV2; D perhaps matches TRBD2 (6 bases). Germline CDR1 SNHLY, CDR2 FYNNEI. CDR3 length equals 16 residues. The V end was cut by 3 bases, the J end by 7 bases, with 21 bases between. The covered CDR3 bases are TGTGCCAGCAGTGATAGGCTAGCGAGTACTGGATGGACC. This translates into CASSDRLASTGWT. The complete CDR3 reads CASSDRLASTGWTQYF. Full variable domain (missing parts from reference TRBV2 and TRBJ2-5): EPEVTQTPSHQVTQMGQEVILRCVPISNHLYFYWYRQILGQKVEFLVSFYNNEISEKSEIFDDQFSVERPDGSNFTLKIRSTKLEDSAMYFCASSDRLASTGWTQYFGPGTRLLVL.

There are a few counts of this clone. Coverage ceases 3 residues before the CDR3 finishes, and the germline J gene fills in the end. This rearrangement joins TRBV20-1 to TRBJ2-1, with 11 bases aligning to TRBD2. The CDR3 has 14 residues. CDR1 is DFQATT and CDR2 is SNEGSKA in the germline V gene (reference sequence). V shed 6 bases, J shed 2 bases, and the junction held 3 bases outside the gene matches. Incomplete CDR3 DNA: TGCAGTGCCATAGCGGGAGGGCCCTACAATGAG. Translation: CSAIAGGPYNE. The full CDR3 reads CSAIAGGPYNEQFF.

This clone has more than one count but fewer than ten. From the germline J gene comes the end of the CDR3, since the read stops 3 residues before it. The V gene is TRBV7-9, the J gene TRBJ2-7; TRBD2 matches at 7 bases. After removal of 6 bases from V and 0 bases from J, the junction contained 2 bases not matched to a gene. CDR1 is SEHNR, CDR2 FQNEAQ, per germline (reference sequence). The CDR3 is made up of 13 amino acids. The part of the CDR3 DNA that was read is TGTGCCAGCAGAAGCGGGAACTCCTACGAG. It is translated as CASRSGNSYE. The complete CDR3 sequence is CASRSGNSYEQYF.

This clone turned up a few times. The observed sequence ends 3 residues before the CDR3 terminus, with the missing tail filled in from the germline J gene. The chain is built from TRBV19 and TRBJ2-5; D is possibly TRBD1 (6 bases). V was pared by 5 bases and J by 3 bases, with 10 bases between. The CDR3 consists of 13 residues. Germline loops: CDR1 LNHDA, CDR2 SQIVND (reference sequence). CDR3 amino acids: CASSLGTKETQYF. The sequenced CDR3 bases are TGTGCCAGTAGTCTCGGGACAAAAGAGACC. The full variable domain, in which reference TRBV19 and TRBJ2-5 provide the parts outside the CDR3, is DGGITQSPKYLFRKEGQNVTLSCEQNLNHDAMYWYRQDPGQGLRLIYYSQIVNDFQKGDIAEGYSVSREKKESFPLTVTSAQKNPTAFYLCASSLGTKETQYFGPGTRLLVL.

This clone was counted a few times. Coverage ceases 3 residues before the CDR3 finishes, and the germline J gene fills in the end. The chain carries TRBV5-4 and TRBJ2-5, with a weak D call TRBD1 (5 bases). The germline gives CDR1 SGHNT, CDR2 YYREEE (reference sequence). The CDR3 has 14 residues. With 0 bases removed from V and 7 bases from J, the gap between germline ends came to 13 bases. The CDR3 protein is CASSLDSGSWTQYF. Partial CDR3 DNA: TGTGCCAGCAGCTTGGATTCAGGGTCATGGACC.

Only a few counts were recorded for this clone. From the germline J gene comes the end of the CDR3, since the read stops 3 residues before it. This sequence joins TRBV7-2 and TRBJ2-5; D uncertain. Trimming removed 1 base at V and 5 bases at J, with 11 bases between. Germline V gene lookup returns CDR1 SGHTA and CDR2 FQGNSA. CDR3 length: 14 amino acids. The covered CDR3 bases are TGTGCCAGCAGCTTAGGTTGGCTCGAGGAGACC. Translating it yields CASSLGWLEET. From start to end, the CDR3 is CASSLGWLEETQYF. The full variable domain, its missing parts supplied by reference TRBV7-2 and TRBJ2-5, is GAGVSQSPSNKVTEKGKDVELRCDPISGHTALYWYRQSLGQGLEFLIYFQGNSAPDKSGLPSDRFSAERTGGSVSTLTIQRTQQEDSAVYLCASSLGWLEETQYFGPGTRLLVL.

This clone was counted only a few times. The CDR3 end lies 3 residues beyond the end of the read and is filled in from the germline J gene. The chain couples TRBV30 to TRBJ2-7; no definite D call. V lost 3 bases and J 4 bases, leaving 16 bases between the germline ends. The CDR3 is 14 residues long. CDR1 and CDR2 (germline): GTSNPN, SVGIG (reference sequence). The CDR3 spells CAWSQHPLGYEQYF. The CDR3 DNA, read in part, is TGTGCCTGGAGCCAACACCCCCTCGGGTACGAG.

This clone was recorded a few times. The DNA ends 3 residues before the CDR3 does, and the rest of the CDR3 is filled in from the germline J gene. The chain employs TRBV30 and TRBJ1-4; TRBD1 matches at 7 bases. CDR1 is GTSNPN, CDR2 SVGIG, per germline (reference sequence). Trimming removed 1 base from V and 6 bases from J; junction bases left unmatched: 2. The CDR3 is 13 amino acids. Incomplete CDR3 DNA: TGTGCCTGGAGTGACAGGGGTTATGAAAAA. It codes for CAWSDRGYEK. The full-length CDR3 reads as CAWSDRGYEKLFF.

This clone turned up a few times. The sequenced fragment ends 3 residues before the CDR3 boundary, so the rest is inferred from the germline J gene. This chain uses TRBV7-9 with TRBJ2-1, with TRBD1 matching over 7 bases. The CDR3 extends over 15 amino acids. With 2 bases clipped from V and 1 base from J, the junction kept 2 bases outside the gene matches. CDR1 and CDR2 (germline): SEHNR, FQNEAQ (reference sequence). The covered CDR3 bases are TGTGCCAGCAGCTTAAGGGGACAGTCCTACAATGAG. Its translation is CASSLRGQSYNE. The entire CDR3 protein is CASSLRGQSYNEQFF.

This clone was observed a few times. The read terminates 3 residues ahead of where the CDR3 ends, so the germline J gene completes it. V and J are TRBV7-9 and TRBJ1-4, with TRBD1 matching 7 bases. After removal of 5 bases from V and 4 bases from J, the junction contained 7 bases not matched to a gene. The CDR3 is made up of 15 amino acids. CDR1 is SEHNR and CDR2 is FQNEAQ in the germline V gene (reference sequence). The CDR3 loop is CASSQTGTVNEKLFF. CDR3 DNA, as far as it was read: TGTGCCAGCAGCCAAACCGGGACAGTTAATGAAAAA.

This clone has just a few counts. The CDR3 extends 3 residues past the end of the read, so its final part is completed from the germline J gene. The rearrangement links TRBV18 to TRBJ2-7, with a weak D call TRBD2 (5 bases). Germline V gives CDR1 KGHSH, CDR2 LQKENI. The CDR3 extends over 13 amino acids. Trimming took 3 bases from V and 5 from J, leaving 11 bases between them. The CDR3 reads CASSPTRTDEQYF. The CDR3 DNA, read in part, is TGTGCCAGCTCACCTACCCGGACTGACGAG.

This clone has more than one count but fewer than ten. Incomplete CDR3 DNA: TGTGCCAGCAGTGTAACAGGTTTTAACATT. Protein sequence: CASSVTGFNI. The entire CDR3 protein reads CASSVTGFNIQYF. The chain has TRBV6-2 or TRBV6-3 and TRBJ2-4; D possibly corresponds to TRBD1 (5 bases). Read data end 3 residues before the CDR3 end; the end is taken from the germline J gene. From germline, CDR1 is MNHEY and CDR2 SVGEGT. The CDR3 length is 13 residues. The ends were cut back, 5 bases at V and 7 bases at J, with 12 bases in the middle.

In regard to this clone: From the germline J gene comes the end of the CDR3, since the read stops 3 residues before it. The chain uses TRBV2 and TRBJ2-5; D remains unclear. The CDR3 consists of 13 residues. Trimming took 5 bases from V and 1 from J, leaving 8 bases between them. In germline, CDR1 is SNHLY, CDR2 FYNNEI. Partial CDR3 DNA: TGTGCCAGCAGTAATAGGGTCCAAGAGACC. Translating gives CASSNRVQET. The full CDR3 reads CASSNRVQETQYF.

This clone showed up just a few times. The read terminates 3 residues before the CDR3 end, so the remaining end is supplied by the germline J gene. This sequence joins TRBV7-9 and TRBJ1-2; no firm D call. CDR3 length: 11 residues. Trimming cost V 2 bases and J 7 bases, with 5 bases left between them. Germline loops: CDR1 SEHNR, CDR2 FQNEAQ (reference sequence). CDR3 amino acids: CASSLFLGYTF. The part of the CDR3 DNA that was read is TGTGCCAGCAGCTTATTCCTTGGC. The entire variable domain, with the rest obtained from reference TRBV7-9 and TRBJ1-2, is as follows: DTGVSQNPRHKITKRGQNVTFRCDPISEHNRLYWYRQTLGQGPEFLTYFQNEAQLEKSRLLSDRFSAERPKGSFSTLEIQRTEQGDSAMYLCASSLFLGYTFGSGTRLTVV.

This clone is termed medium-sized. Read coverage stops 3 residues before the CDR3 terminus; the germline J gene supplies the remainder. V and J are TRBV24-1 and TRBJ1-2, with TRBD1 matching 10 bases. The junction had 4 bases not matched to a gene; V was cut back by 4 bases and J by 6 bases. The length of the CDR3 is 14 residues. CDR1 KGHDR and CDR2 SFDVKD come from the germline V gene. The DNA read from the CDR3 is TGTGCCACCAGTGAACCAGGACAGGGGGATGGC. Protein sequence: CATSEPGQGDG. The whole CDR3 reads CATSEPGQGDGYTF.

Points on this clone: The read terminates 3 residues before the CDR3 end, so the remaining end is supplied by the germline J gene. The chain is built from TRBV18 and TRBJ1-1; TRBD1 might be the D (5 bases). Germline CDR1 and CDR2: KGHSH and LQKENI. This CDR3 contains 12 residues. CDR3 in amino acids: CASSRQNAEAFF. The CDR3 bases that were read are TGTGCCAGCTCACGACAGAATGCCGAA.